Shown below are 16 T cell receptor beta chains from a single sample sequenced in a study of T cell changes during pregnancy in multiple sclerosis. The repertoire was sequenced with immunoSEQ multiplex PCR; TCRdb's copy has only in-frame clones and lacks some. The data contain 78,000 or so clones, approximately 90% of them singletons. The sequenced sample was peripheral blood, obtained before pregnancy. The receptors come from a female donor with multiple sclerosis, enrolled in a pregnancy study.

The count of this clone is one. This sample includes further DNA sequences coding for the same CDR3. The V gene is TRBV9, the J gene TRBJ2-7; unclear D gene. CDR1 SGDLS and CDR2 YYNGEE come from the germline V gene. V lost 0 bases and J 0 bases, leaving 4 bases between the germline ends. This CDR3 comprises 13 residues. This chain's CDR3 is CASSVGSSYEQYF. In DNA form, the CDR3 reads TGTGCCAGCAGCGTAGGGAGCTCCTACGAGCAGTACTTC.

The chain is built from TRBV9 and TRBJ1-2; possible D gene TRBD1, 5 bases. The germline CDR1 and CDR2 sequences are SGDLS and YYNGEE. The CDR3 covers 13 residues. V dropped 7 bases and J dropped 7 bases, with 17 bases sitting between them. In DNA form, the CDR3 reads TGTGCCAGCTCACAAACGCTAGGGGTTGGCTACACCTTC. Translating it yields CASSQTLGVGYTF.

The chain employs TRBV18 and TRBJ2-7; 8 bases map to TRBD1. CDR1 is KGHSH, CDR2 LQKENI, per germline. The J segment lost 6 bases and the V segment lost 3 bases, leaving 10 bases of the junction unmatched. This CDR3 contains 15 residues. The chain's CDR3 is CASSPKGQGHGEQYF. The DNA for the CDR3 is TGTGCCAGCTCACCCAAAGGACAGGGACATGGCGAGCAGTACTTC.

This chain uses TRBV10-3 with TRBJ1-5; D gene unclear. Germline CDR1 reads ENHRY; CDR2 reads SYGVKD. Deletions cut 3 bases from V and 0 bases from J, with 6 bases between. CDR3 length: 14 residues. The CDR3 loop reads CAISEEDSNQPQHF. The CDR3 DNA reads TGTGCCATCAGTGAAGAGGATAGCAATCAGCCCCAGCATTTT.

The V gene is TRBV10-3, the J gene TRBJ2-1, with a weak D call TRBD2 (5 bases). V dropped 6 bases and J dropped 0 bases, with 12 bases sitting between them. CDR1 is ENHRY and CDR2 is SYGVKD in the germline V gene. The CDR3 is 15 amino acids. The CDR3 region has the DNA TGTGCCATCAGCCCTAGCTTAAGCTCCTACAATGAGCAGTTCTTC. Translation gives CAISPSLSSYNEQFF.

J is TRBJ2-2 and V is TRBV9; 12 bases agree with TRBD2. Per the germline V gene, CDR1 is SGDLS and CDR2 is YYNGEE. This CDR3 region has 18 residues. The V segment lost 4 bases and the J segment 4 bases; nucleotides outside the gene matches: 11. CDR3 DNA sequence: TGTGCCAGCAGCCAACCCACCCTAGCGGGGGGGACCACCGGGGAGCTGTTTTTT. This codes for CASSQPTLAGGTTGELFF.

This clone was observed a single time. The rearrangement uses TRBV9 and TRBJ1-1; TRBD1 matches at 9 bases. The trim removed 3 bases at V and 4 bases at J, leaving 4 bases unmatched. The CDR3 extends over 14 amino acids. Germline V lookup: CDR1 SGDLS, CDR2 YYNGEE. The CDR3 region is CASSATGGGTEAFF. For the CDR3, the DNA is TGTGCCAGCAGCGCGACAGGGGGTGGCACTGAAGCTTTCTTT.

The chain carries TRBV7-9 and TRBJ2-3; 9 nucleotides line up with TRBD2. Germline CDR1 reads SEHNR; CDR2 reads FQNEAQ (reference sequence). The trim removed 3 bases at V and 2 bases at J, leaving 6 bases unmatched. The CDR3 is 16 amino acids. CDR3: CASSFGGGAYTDTQYF. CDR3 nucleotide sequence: TGTGCCAGCAGCTTTGGCGGGGGGGCCTACACAGATACGCAGTATTTT.

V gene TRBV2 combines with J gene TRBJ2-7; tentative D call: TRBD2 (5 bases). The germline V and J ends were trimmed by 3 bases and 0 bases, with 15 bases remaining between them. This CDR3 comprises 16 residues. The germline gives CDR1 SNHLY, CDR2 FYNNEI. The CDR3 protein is CASSDLVEGYSYEQYF. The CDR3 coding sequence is TGTGCCAGCAGTGACCTGGTTGAGGGTTACTCCTACGAGCAGTACTTC.

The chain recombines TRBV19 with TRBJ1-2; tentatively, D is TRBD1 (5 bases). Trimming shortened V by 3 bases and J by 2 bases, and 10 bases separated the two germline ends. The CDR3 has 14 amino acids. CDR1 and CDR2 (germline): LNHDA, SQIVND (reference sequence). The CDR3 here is CASSITGVNYGYTF. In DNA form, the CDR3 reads TGTGCCAGTAGTATTACGGGGGTGAACTATGGCTACACCTTC.

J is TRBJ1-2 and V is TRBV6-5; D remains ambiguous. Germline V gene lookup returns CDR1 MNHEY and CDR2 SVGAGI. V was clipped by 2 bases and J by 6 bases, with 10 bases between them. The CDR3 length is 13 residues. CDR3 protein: CASSYTSANGYTF. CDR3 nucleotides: TGTGCCAGCAGTTACACTTCAGCGAATGGCTACACCTTC.

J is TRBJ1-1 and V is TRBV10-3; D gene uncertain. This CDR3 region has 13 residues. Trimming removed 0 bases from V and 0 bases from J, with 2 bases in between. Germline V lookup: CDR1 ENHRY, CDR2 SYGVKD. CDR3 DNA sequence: TGTGCCATCAGTGAGTCCGTGAACACTGAAGCTTTCTTT. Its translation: CAISESVNTEAFF.

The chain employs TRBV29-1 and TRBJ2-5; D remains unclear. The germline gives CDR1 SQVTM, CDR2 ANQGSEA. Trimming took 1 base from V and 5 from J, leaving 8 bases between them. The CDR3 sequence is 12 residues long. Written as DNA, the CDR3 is TGCAGCGTTGAAGTAGCTAGGGAGACCCAGTACTTC. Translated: CSVEVARETQYF.

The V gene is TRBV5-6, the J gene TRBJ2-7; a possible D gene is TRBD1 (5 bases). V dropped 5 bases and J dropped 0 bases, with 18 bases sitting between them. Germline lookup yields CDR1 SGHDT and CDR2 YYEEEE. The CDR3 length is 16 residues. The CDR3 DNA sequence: TGTGCCAGCAGTCCCCTTGGGGTTCAGGGCTCCTACGAGCAGTACTTC. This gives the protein CASSPLGVQGSYEQYF.

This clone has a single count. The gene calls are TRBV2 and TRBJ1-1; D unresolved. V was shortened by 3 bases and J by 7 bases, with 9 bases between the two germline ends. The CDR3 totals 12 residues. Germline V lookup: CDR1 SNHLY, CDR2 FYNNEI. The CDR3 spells CASSEAGFEAFF. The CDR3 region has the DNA TGTGCCAGCAGTGAGGCGGGTTTTGAAGCTTTCTTT.

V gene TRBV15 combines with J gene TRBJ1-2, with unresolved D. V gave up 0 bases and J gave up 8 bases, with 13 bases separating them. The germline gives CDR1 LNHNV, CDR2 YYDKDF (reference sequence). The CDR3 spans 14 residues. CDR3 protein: CATSRDRPAGGYTF. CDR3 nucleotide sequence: TGTGCCACCAGCAGAGATCGTCCCGCGGGGGGCTACACCTTC.